This TCR beta chain comes out of a study of blood T cell repertoires in COVID-19. The wider study: Samples representing acute and convalescent COVID-19 were sourced from the United States, Italy and Spain. From T cells, B-cell-depleted T cells, or PBMCs came the material, which was cDNA or gDNA.

Authors' methods: Amplification with reference gene primers provided the estimates of nucleated cell counts. TCRdb's table, derived via immunoSEQ multiplex PCR, lists solely in-frame clones and lacks some. V and J calls and clone size are those listed in that table; D and trimming were worked out from the DNA. Among some 190,000 clones listed, more than 75% were seen once. The CDR3 is 16 amino acids. Losses at the gene ends were 3 bases for V and 6 bases for J; bases not matched to a gene: 7. CDR1 is DFQATT, CDR2 SNEGSKA, per germline (reference sequence). Sequencing was performed on peripheral blood. This receptor was taken from a woman between 50 and 59 years old with active or convalescent COVID-19. V usage is TRBV20-1 and J usage is TRBJ1-6; 11 nucleotides line up with TRBD1. CDR3: CSASGQGTGGNSPLHF. DNA for the CDR3: TGCAGTGCTAGTGGACAGGGGACAGGGGGTAATTCACCCCTCCACTTT.